This paragraph reports one TCR beta chain. Its antigen specificity is not known. Per-base qualities were not stored, and no clone one base away is much larger. The sample belongs to a study of blood T cells in healthy people across ages (dated by TCRdb to the mid-2010s). Regarding the research as a whole: In model experiments, template switching captured about one uniquely barcoded TCR beta cDNA molecule for every two T cells. The donors were divided into four age groups: young (average approximately 16 years), middle-aged (approximately 39), aged (about 60) and long-lived (approximately 74). Using the same blood draw, the study looked at two additional independent replicas of 1 million unique cDNA reads for two donors, one aged 18 to 30 and the other aged 80 or older. To track age-related changes in TCR beta repertoire diversity, the study relied on deep sequencing normalized with unique cDNA molecular identifiers. To avoid experimental bias, donors of different ages were spread randomly across the sequencing lanes.

Systemically healthy Caucasian individuals from Russia, 35 to 50 in total and aged about 6 to 95 years, were included as donors. Around 10 milliliters of peripheral blood were collected from each donor into EDTA-treated Vacutainer tubes. PBMCs were isolated by Ficoll-Paque density-gradient centrifugation, with at least 7 million obtained per sample. Trizol reagent was used to extract total RNA from PBMCs, with at least 6 micrograms per sample. For every donor, flow cytometry on a PBMC aliquot measured the percentage of naive CD45RAhigh/CD27high T cells. Receptor libraries were prepared by 5' RACE. The sequencer was an Illumina HiSeq 2500. A second PCR of about 7 to 12 cycles was run with a J-beta primer mix and a sample-barcoded 5' primer. A unique molecular identifier was introduced onto each TCR beta cDNA molecule by a template-switch 5' adaptor carrying 12 random nucleotides. Each sample yielded at least 2.5 million CDR3-containing paired-end reads. First-strand cDNA synthesis was performed from all RNA using the Mint cDNA synthesis kit, with priming by a TRBC-specific oligonucleotide. All cDNA was treated with uracil-DNA glycosylase and then went through a first 18-cycle PCR with the universal primers M1SS and BC2_uni_R. Processing in the source paper ran as follows. Normalization of each sample was performed by random selection of 1 million high-quality reads, each carrying a distinct molecular identifier. Instead of being binned into consensus sequences, reads that shared molecular identifiers were thrown out. MiTCR, set to a Q25 quality threshold and the strictest error-elimination algorithm, was used for CDR3 identification, clonotype clustering and error correction. A nonparametric unseen species model using Euler transformation provided a lower-bound estimate of total TCR beta diversity. TCRdb trimmed the raw reads at Q25, called clones with MiXCR and kept productive beta chains. Records with the same CDR3 protein are collapsed into one entry carrying the most frequent genes and DNA. TCRdb's processing, not the authors', yielded these V and J calls. This sample lists more than 550,000 distinct CDR3 sequences; about a fifth were detected once. Jointly, the top ten make up 20% to 25% of the sample.

The paper as a whole reports these results and caveats: As age increased, observed TCR beta diversity per million T cells dropped in a roughly linear way, and a significant reduction was already evident by age 40. The long-lived group showed more naive CD4+ T cells, fewer expanded clones and increased TCR diversity than the aged group, suggesting age selection. Because profiling used bulk unsorted PBMCs, naive and antigen-experienced compartments could not be compared conclusively. The percentage of naive T cells measured by flow cytometry correlated strongly with observed TCR beta diversity. Estimates of total diversity from one million sequenced T cells were regarded as lower bounds and underestimates. Because the CMV infection status of the donors was unknown, age-related changes in expanded clonotypes may potentially have been confounded.

The CDR3 starts with the cysteine, ends with the phenylalanine, and has 15 residues. The sequence is cut down to CDR3 DNA, 45 bases in frame from base 1. Germline trimming amounts to 1 base on V and 4 bases on J, with 5 as the count of junction bases outside the gene matches. As encoded in the germline V gene, CDR1 is SQVTM while CDR2 is ANQGSEA. The V and J genes are TRBV29-1 and TRBJ2-1, and TRBD2 aligns with 9 junction nucleotides. Source material: blood. The TCR was taken from a man in his 70s in good health. The DNA is TGCAGCGTTGAAGTTTACAGCGGGGGGTACAATGAGCAGTTCTTC. Protein translation: CSVEVYSGGYNEQFF.